This T cell receptor beta chain comes out of a study of cytomegalovirus exposure and HLA in healthy donors. General observations from the study: According to the study, 150 to 200 TCR beta chains were cytomegalovirus-associated. Per published reports, the classifier diagnosed cytomegalovirus status with high specificity and sensitivity. Most TCR sequences were uncommon, yet certain public TCRs appeared in many donors.

For this clone: The antigen is not known.

Profiled with immunoSEQ multiplex PCR; TCRdb holds only in-frame clones, not every one. Found here are around 160,000 clones, approximately 90% of them singletons; the top ten hold almost 3%. The CDR3 is made up of 17 amino acids. The V end lost 4 bases, the J end lost 6 bases, and 22 bases lay between the germline ends. Germline V gives CDR1 SEHNR, CDR2 FQNEAQ (reference sequence). This chain connects TRBV7-9 to TRBJ2-1; perhaps TRBD1 as D (6 bases). The sequence was collected from a man aged 18 to 35 in good health and CMV-seronegative. The sample comprised PBMCs. The chain's CDR3 is CASSSPNHPGQLNEQFF. The CDR3 nucleotides read TGTGCCAGCAGCTCTCCTAATCACCCGGGACAACTCAATGAGCAGTTCTTC. The full variable domain, rest sourced from reference TRBV7-9 and TRBJ2-1, is DTGVSQNPRHKITKRGQNVTFRCDPISEHNRLYWYRQTLGQGPEFLTYFQNEAQLEKSRLLSDRFSAERPKGSFSTLEIQRTEQGDSAMYLCASSSPNHPGQLNEQFFGPGTRLTVL.